Sequencing of this T cell receptor (beta chain) was carried out in a study of CD8+ T cells in alopecia areata. A word on this clone: Its target is unknown.

PBMCs were stained for CD3, CD4 and CD8, and CD4+ and CD8+ T cells were sorted. V was trimmed by 3 bases and J by 5 bases, leaving 14 bases between them. Germline CDR1 SNHLY, CDR2 FYNNEI. The CDR3 is 15 amino acids. Extracted from the samples, RNA was reverse transcribed into cDNA to serve as the sequencing template. Method: immunoSEQ multiplex PCR; TCRdb's copy keeps in-frame clones and lacks some. The profile shows roughly 120,000 clones, approximately 60% of them singletons. Study-wide results and limits: Lesional tissue from the scalp (especially in alopecia totalis/universalis) showed higher clonality than normal scalp. Normal skin contains resident alphabeta T cells, and these are also sequenced in scalp samples. Sharing of TCR sequences between patients (possibly for HLA-related reasons) was less clear than in mice.

The sequence was obtained from a human donor in good health. J is TRBJ1-5 and V is TRBV2; the D is unclear. The specimen sequenced was CD4+ T cells sorted from blood. The CDR3: CASSDSIPGYQPQHF. The CDR3, as DNA: TGTGCCAGCAGTGATTCGATCCCGGGATATCAGCCCCAGCATTTT.